The present entry profiles one T cell receptor beta chain with its context. These data are taken from a study of blood T cells in healthy people across ages. V lost 3 bases to trimming and J lost 4 bases; unmatched junction nucleotides: 6. The CDR3 spans 15 residues. Germline V gene data show CDR1 as SGHRS and CDR2 as YFSETQ. Next came a second PCR, run for about 6 to 12 cycles, which used a sample-barcoded 5' primer along with a J-beta primer mix. MiXCR, applied by TCRdb to the 5' RACE reads, yields one record per CDR3 protein. The table has about 1.4 million distinct CDR3 sequences, almost 60% seen once; the top ten hold 6.5% to 8.5%.

The receptor's source is a man aged 18 to 35 in good health. This rearrangement joins TRBV5-1 to TRBJ1-4, with 7 nucleotides matching TRBD1. Input material: blood. The CDR3 DNA is TGCGCCAGCAGCTCCGTCCGGGACAGTAATGAAAAACTGTTTTTT. It translates to CASSSVRDSNEKLFF.